The T cell receptor (beta chain) under discussion was sequenced for a study of blood T cell repertoires in COVID-19. Study as a whole: Both acute and convalescent COVID-19 samples were obtained from the United States, Italy and Spain.

TCRdb's copy holds only in-frame clones and misses some; the assay was immunoSEQ multiplex PCR. The repertoire holds about 200,000 clones, about four fifths seen once, with 10% to 15% in the top ten. The clonotype was recovered from a middle-aged man who had recovered from COVID-19. The sequenced sample was PBMCs or T cells enriched from blood (not recorded which).

As DNA, the CDR3 is TGTGCCAGCACCCCCCGACAGGGGTGGACCGGGGAGCTGTTTTTT. Protein sequence: CASTPRQGWTGELFF. The V call is TRBV2, the J call TRBJ2-2, with 8 bases matching TRBD1. J lost 5 bases, V lost 7 bases, and 9 bases had no gene match. The CDR3 loop spans 15 amino acids. The germline CDR1 and CDR2 sequences are SNHLY and FYNNEI.